This TCR beta chain was sequenced during a study of response to subunit inactivated influenza vaccine. Germline CDR1 and CDR2: SNHLY and FYNNEI. V lost 6 bases and J 2 bases, leaving 15 bases between the germline ends. The CDR3 is 15 residues long. Note on this clonotype: What it recognizes is unknown.

TCRdb processed the RT-PCR reads anew with MiXCR; each CDR3 protein has one entry. Of approximately 680,000 distinct CDR3 sequences listed, less than 20% are singletons. General observations from the study: Each seasonal flu vaccination may recruit only limited new T cells, authors suggested.

Source: PBMCs from blood, taken 11 to 12 days after vaccination. The rearrangement uses TRBV2 and TRBJ2-3; possibly TRBD1 for D (6 bases). This sequence originates from a man between 50 and 59 years old who received an inactivated influenza vaccine. The DNA for the CDR3 is TGTGCCAGCAGGGACAGATCGTCAAACACAGATACGCAGTATTTT. It is translated as CASRDRSSNTDTQYF.